This TCR beta chain was retrieved from a study of T cell responses to AZD1222 COVID-19 vaccine. On the study more broadly: Samples with a second dose at about 4 or about 12 weeks were pooled together.

TCRdb's copy holds only in-frame clones and misses some; the assay was immunoSEQ multiplex PCR. This sample has more than 110,000 clones, with 75% to 95% found just once. CDR1 LNHDA and CDR2 SQIVND come from the germline V gene (reference sequence). The V and J ends lost 7 bases and 2 bases respectively, with 12 bases between them. This CDR3 has 14 residues. Study results and limitations: White British ancestry dominated among donors, who included more females, and clonal diversity was possibly underestimated. Repertoires were obtained solely post-peak T cell response.

With respect to this clone: Its antigen is unknown.

The receptor was derived from an adult in good health. This material consisted of peripheral blood, taken on day 0 of AZD1222 vaccination. The chain links TRBV19 to TRBJ1-5; unclear D gene. DNA of the CDR3: TGTGCCAGTACGCGGGGTTCAGGCAATCAGCCCCAGCATTTT. It encodes CASTRGSGNQPQHF.